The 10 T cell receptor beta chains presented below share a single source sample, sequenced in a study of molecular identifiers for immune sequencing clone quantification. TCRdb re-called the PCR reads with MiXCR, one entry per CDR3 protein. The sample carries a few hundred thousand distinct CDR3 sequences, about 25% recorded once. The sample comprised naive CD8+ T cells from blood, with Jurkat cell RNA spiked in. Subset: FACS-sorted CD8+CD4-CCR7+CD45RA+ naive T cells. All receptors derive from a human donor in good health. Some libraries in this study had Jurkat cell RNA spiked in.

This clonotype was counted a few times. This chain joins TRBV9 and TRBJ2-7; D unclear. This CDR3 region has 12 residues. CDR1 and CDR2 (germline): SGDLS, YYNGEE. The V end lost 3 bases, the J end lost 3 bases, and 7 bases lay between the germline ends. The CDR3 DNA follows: TGTGCCAGCAGCGGGGGAAACTACGAGCAGTACTTC. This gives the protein CASSGGNYEQYF.

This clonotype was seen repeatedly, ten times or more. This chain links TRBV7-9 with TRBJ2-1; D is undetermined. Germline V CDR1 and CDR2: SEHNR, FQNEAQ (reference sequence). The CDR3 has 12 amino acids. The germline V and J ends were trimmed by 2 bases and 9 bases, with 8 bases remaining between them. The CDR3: CASSLWSGEQFF. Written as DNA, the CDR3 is TGTGCCAGCAGCTTATGGTCCGGTGAGCAGTTCTTC.

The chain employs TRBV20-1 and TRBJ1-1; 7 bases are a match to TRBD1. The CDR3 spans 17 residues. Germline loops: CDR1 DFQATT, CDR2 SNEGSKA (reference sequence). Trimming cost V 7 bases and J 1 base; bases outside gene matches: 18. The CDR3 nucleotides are TGCAGTGTAGGGGACAGCTTCGAGGGGGCAGGGAACACTGAAGCTTTCTTT. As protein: CSVGDSFEGAGNTEAFF.

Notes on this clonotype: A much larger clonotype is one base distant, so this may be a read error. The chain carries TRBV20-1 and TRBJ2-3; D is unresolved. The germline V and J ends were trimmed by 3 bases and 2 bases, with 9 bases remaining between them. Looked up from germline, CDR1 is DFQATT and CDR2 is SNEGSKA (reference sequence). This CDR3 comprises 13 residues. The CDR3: CSASPLNTDTQYF. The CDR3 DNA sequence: TGCAGTGCTAGTCCCCTGAACACAGATACGCAGTATTTT.

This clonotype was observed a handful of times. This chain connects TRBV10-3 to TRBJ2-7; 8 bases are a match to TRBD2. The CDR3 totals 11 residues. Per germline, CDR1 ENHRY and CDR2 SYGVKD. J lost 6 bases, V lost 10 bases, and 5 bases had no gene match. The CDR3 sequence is CATREGFEQYF. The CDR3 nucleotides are TGTGCCACCCGGGAGGGGTTCGAGCAGTACTTC.

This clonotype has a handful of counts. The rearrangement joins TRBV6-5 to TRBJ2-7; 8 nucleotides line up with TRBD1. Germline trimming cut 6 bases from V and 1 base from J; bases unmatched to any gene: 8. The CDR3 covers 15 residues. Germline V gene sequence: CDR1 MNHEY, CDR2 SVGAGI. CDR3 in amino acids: CASRPRRQGSYEQYF. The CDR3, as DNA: TGTGCCAGCAGGCCACGACGACAGGGGTCCTACGAGCAGTACTTC.

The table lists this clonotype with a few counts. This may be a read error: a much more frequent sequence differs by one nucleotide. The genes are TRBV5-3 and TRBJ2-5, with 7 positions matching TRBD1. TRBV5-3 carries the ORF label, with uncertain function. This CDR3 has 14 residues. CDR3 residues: CASSPDRNQEAQYF. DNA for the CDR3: TGTGCCAGCAGCCCGGACAGGAATCAAGAGGCCCAGTACTTC.

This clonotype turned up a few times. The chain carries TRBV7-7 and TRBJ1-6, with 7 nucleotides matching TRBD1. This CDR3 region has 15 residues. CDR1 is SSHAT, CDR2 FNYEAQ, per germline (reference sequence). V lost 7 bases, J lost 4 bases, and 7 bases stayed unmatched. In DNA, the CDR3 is TGTGCCAGCATCATCGAGACAGGGTATAATTCACCCCTCCACTTT. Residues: CASIIETGYNSPLHF.

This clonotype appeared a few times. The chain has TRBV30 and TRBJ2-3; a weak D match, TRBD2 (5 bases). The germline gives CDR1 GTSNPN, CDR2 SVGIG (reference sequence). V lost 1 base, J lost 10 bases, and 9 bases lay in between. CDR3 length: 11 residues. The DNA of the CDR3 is TGTGCCTGGAGTGGGGAGAGTTCGCAGTATTTT. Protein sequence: CAWSGESSQYF.

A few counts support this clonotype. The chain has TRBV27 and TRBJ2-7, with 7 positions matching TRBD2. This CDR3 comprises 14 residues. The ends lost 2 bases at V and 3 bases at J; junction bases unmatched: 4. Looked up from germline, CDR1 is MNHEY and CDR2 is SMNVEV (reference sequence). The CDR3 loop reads CASSLRGDYYEQYF. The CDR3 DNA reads TGTGCCAGCAGTTTACGGGGGGACTACTACGAGCAGTACTTC.